A selection of T cell receptor beta chains follows, all from one sample in a study of blood T cell repertoires in COVID-19. Clones were read by immunoSEQ multiplex PCR, and TCRdb kept only the in-frame ones, dropping some. The table includes 140,000 to 150,000 clones, 88% detected once. Sequencing used peripheral blood. The receptors were sampled from a human donor with COVID-19, enrolled during active disease. The donor label of this sample is uncertain. Both conserved end residues are part of each CDR3. Size tells how often a clone was seen (once, few, many) or the class of an expanded clone, and some rows leave it out.

j_call,clone_size,v_call,cdr3_aa
TRBJ1-1,NA,TRBV6-4,CASSEARDTEAFF
TRBJ1-1,NA,TRBV12-3/TRBV12-4,CASIAQGFAEAFF
TRBJ2-7,NA,TRBV6-5,CASSYSSGGSYEQYF
TRBJ1-2,NA,TRBV5-1,CASSDDRIYGYTF
TRBJ2-7,NA,TRBV7-2,CASSLAGTSDYEQYF
TRBJ2-2,NA,TRBV15,CATSGPRGATGELFF
TRBJ1-5,NA,TRBV5-6,CASSFRVGNQPQHF
TRBJ1-5,NA,TRBV21-1,CASRGADRGNQPQHF
TRBJ1-5,NA,TRBV5-1,CASSLAPTGEGNQPQHF
TRBJ2-7,NA,TRBV5-4,CASSSTGHGRGEQYF
TRBJ2-7,NA,TRBV3-1/TRBV3-2,CASSPIFRDSSYEQYF
TRBJ1-5,NA,TRBV29-1,CSVEQTEAHPWAQHF
TRBJ2-2,NA,TRBV18,CASSPGPNTGELFF
TRBJ2-7,NA,TRBV27,CASSLSGGRGGRAFEQYF
TRBJ1-1,NA,TRBV27,CASSRPTGGGTEAFF
TRBJ2-2,NA,TRBV7-3,CASSLIGTGNTGELFF
TRBJ1-1,NA,TRBV5-1,CASSLARDRVPTEAFF
TRBJ1-1,NA,TRBV6-5,CASSRTGWVDTEAFF
TRBJ2-7,once,TRBV5-1,CASSSPDINYEQYF
TRBJ2-3,NA,TRBV12-5,CASGKTGGTDTQYF
TRBJ2-1,NA,TRBV7-2,CASLDRGRAGATYNEQFF
TRBJ2-1,NA,TRBV7-2,CASSKTSGGTFQQFF
TRBJ1-2,few,TRBV29-1,CSVEGELGLGYTF
TRBJ1-1,NA,TRBV3-1/TRBV3-2,CASSQPGLVTEAFF
TRBJ2-1,NA,TRBV28,CASRGPGSSYNEQFF
TRBJ1-3,NA,TRBV10-3,CAISATDRDSGNTIYF
TRBJ1-4,NA,TRBV28,CASSLGQDRGEKLFF
TRBJ2-5,NA,TRBV19,CASSSGDYQETQYF
TRBJ2-7,NA,TRBV6-6,CASSSRGHDEQYF
TRBJ2-6,NA,TRBV3-1/TRBV3-2,CASSRHGKSGANVLTF
TRBJ1-1,once,TRBV3-1/TRBV3-2,CASSQEEGIEAFF
TRBJ2-2,NA,TRBV10-3,CAIRMTSGGDTGELFF
TRBJ1-1,NA,TRBV7-2,CASSLQGSDTEAFF
TRBJ1-4,NA,TRBV7-2,CASSLYAGEKLFF
TRBJ2-3,NA,TRBV7-6,CASSLFGQGGTDTQYF
TRBJ1-2,NA,TRBV5-1,CASSLDPGGASNYGYTF